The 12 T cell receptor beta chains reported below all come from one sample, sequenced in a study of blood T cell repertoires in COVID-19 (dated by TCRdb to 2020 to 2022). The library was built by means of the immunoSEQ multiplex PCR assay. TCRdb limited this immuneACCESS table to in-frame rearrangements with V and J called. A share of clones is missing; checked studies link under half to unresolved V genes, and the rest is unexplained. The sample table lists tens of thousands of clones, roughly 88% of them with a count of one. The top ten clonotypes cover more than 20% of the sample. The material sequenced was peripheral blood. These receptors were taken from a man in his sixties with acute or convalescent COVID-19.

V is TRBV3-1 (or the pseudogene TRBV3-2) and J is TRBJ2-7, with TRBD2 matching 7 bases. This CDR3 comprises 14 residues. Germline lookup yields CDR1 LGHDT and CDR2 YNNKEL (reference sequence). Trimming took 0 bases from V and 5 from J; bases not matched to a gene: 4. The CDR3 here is CASSQDRTSDEQYF. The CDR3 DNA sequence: TGTGCCAGCAGCCAAGATAGGACTAGTGACGAGCAGTACTTC.

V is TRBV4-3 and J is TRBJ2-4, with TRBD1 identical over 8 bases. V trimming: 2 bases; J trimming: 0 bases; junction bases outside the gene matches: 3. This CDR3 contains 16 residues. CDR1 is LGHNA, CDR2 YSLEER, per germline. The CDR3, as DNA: TGCGCCAGCAGCCAAATCGGGACAGGAGCCAAAAACATTCAGTACTTC. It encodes CASSQIGTGAKNIQYF.

CDR3 sequence reads: CASSDRPPGGSGNSPLHF. The CDR3 DNA reads TGTGCCAGCAGCGACCGGCCCCCAGGGGGGTCGGGTAATTCACCCCTCCACTTT. The chain recombines TRBV9 with TRBJ1-6, with 7 bases identical to TRBD1. Germline CDR1 and CDR2: SGDLS and YYNGEE. The junction had 15 bases not matched to a gene; V was cut back by 3 bases and J by 6 bases. This CDR3 comprises 18 residues.

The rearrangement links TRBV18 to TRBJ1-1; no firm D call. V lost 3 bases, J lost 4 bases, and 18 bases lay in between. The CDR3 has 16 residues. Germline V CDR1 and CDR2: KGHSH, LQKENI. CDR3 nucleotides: TGTGCCAGCTCACCGCAACAAGACCAGCGGGGCACTGAAGCTTTCTTT. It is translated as CASSPQQDQRGTEAFF.

The CDR3 bases are TGTGCCAGCAGCATCCGACAGGGAACTAATGAAAAACTGTTTTTT. Its protein product is CASSIRQGTNEKLFF. V gene TRBV3-1 (or the pseudogene TRBV3-2) combines with J gene TRBJ1-4; 7 bases line up with TRBD1. The CDR3 extends over 15 amino acids. The V gene's germline CDR1 is LGHDT and CDR2 YNNKEL (reference sequence). J gave up 1 base and V 5 bases, and 4 bases lay outside the gene matches.

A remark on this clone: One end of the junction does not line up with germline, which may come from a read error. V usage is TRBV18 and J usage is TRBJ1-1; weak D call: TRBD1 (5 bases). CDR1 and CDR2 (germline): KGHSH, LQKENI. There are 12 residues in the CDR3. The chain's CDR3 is CASSRGGDRFSF. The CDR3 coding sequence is TGTGCCAGCTCACGGGGAGGGGATAGGTTTTCTTTT. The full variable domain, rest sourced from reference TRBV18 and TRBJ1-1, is NAGVMQNPRHLVRRRGQEARLRCSPMKGHSHVYWYRQLPEEGLKFMVYLQKENIIDESGMPKERFSAEFPKEGPSILRIQQVVRGDSAAYFCASSRGGDRFSFGQGTRLTVV.

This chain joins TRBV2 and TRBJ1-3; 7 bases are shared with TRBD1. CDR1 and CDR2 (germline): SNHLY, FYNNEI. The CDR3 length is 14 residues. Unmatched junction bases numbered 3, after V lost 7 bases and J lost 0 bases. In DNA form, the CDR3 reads TGTGCCAGCAAGGGACAGAACTCTGGAAACACCATATATTTT. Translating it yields CASKGQNSGNTIYF.

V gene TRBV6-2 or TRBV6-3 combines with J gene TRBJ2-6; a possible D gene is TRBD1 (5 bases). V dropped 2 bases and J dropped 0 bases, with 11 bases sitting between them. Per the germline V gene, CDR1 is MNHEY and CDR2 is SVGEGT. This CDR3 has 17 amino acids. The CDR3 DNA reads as TGTGCCAGCAGTTACGACAGTGTCAGCTCTGGGGCCAACGTCCTGACTTTC. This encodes CASSYDSVSSGANVLTF.

CDR3 region: CAIRKTGESTEAFF. DNA for the CDR3: TGTGCCATCCGAAAGACAGGGGAAAGTACTGAAGCTTTCTTT. This chain links TRBV10-3 with TRBJ1-1; 8 nucleotides match TRBD1. Unmatched junction bases numbered 10, after V lost 8 bases and J lost 5 bases. Germline-derived CDR1 and CDR2 are ENHRY and SYGVKD. This CDR3 spans 14 amino acids.

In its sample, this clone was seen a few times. The DNA of the CDR3 is TGTGCCAGCAGCCCCTACACGGGTATGGACACTGAAGCTTTCTTT. Its translation: CASSPYTGMDTEAFF. The rearrangement uses TRBV3-1 (or the pseudogene TRBV3-2) and TRBJ1-1; D gene unclear. From germline, CDR1 is LGHDT and CDR2 YNNKEL (reference sequence). Trimming removed 4 bases at V and 3 bases at J, with 15 bases between. There are 15 residues in the CDR3.

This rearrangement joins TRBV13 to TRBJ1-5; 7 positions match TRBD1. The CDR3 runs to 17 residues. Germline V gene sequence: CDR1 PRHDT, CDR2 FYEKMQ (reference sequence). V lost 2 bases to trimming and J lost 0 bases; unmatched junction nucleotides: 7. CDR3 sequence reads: CASSLRGQINSNQPQHF. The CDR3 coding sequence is TGTGCCAGCAGCTTAAGGGGACAGATCAATAGCAATCAGCCCCAGCATTTT. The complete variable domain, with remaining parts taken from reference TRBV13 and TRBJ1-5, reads AAGVIQSPRHLIKEKRETATLKCYPIPRHDTVYWYQQGPGQDPQFLISFYEKMQSDKGSIPDRFSAQQFSDYHSELNMSSLELGDSALYFCASSLRGQINSNQPQHFGDGTRLSIL.

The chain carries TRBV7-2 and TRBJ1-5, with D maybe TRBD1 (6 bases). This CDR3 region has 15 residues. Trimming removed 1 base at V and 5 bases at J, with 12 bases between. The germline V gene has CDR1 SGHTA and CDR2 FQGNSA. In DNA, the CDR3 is TGTGCCAGCAGCTTAGACTCCAGGGGAGATCAGCCCCAGCATTTT. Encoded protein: CASSLDSRGDQPQHF.